This is a list of T cell receptor beta chains from one sample in a study of OX40 agonist ivuxolimab in advanced cancers. TCRdb's table, derived via immunoSEQ multiplex PCR, lists solely in-frame clones and lacks some. The repertoire holds some 44,000 clones, with around 80% as singletons. The sequencing here drew on CD4+ or CD8+ T cells sorted from blood, taken in a trial of the OX40 agonist ivuxolimab. Every receptor here comes from an adult with an advanced solid tumor such as melanoma, head and neck, liver or kidney cancer. The CDR3 runs from the conserved cysteine through the conserved F or W. The D gene is left open where the match is weak. Clone size is shown for a subset of rows, as once, few, many or a class of expanded clone.

d_call j_call clone_size cdr3_length v_call cdr3_aa cdr3_nt
TRBD1 TRBJ2-7 few 14 TRBV7-3 CASSLNRGPYEQYF TGTGCCAGCAGCTTAAACAGGGGGCCGTACGAGCAGTACTTC
NA TRBJ2-7 few 16 TRBV27 CASSLGGTANIYEQYF TGTGCCAGCAGTTTAGGGGGGACAGCTAACATCTACGAGCAGTACTTC
TRBD1 TRBJ2-1 NA 14 TRBV12-5 CASVKDREHDEQFF TGTGCTAGTGTCAAGGACAGGGAACACGATGAGCAGTTCTTC
TRBD2 TRBJ2-4 NA 14 TRBV6-1 CASGTSGSKNIQYF TGTGCCTCCGGGACTAGCGGTTCCAAAAACATTCAGTACTTC
NA TRBJ1-3 few 15 TRBV19 CASSSLGTGGNTIYF TGTGCCAGTAGTAGCCTTGGTACAGGGGGAAACACCATATATTTT
NA TRBJ2-5 NA 14 TRBV19 CASSPRGAQETQYF TGTGCCAGTAGTCCTCGGGGGGCCCAAGAGACCCAGTACTTC
NA TRBJ2-2 NA 15 TRBV9 CASSVAGANTGELFF TGTGCCAGCAGCGTAGCGGGGGCTAACACCGGGGAGCTGTTTTTT
NA TRBJ1-3 NA 16 TRBV18 CASSLTDPSSGNTIYF TGTGCCAGCTCCCTGACGGATCCTAGCTCTGGAAACACCATATATTTT
NA TRBJ2-5 NA 13 TRBV5-1 CASSLAGDETQYF TGCGCCAGCAGCTTGGCAGGGGACGAGACCCAGTACTTC
NA TRBJ1-1 NA 13 TRBV18 CASKKEEYTEAFF TGTGCCAGTAAAAAGGAGGAATACACTGAAGCTTTCTTT
TRBD2 TRBJ2-3 NA 17 TRBV7-3 CASSFTGTSGFTDTQYF TGTGCCAGCAGCTTCACCGGGACTAGCGGGTTCACAGATACGCAGTATTTT
NA TRBJ1-2 NA 16 TRBV2 CASSGRISGGPGGYTF TGTGCCAGCAGTGGGCGAATTTCCGGCGGGCCCGGTGGCTACACCTTC
NA TRBJ1-1 NA 13 TRBV27 CASTPSANTEAFF TGTGCCAGCACTCCCTCAGCGAACACTGAAGCTTTCTTT
NA TRBJ1-4 NA 15 TRBV5-1 CASSLGDLMGEKLFF TGCGCCAGCAGCTTGGGGGACCTTATGGGGGAAAAACTGTTTTTT